The next 17 T cell receptor beta chains were all read from a single sample in a study of OX40 agonist ivuxolimab in advanced cancers. Method: immunoSEQ multiplex PCR; TCRdb's copy keeps in-frame clones and lacks some. The repertoire includes some 95,000 clones, roughly nine tenths of them detected once, and approximately 0.5% sits in the top ten. Sample: CD4+ or CD8+ T cells sorted from blood, taken in a trial of the OX40 agonist ivuxolimab. The source is an adult with an advanced solid tumor such as melanoma, head and neck, liver or kidney cancer.

The V and J genes are TRBV29-1 and TRBJ1-1, with D unclear. This CDR3 has 11 residues. V was trimmed by 7 bases and J by 3 bases, leaving 9 bases between them. Germline V lookup: CDR1 SQVTM, CDR2 ANQGSEA. For the CDR3, the DNA is TGCAGCGCTTCACTGGACACTGAAGCTTTCTTT. As protein: CSASLDTEAFF.

The chain recombines TRBV29-1 with TRBJ1-2; 10 bases line up with TRBD1. Germline CDR1 is SQVTM and CDR2 is ANQGSEA. This CDR3 is 15 amino acids long. V was clipped by 1 base and J by 3 bases; unmatched bases: 5. Here the CDR3 reads CSVEGIGTGDYGYTF. In nucleotides, the CDR3 is TGCAGCGTTGAAGGAATCGGGACAGGGGACTATGGCTACACCTTC.

This chain connects TRBV10-3 to TRBJ2-6; D not certain. V was cut by 7 bases and J by 2 bases, with 6 bases left in between. CDR1 is ENHRY, CDR2 SYGVKD, per germline. This CDR3 spans 13 amino acids. Here the CDR3 reads CAITETGANVLTF. The CDR3 DNA follows: TGTGCCATCACCGAGACTGGGGCCAACGTCCTGACTTTC.

J is TRBJ1-4 and V is TRBV5-5; D not resolved. V was clipped by 1 base and J by 4 bases, with 2 bases between them. This CDR3 spans 12 amino acids. Germline CDR1 and CDR2: SGHKS and YYEKEE (reference sequence). CDR3 residues: CASSLINEKLFF. CDR3 coding DNA: TGTGCCAGCAGCTTGATTAATGAAAAACTGTTTTTT.

V and J are TRBV6-1 and TRBJ1-1, with unresolved D. Germline assignment: CDR1 MNHNS and CDR2 SASEGT. Trimming removed 4 bases at V and 3 bases at J, with 9 bases between. This CDR3 comprises 13 residues. This CDR3 reads CASSVRMDTEAFF. The CDR3 DNA follows: TGTGCCAGCAGTGTGAGGATGGACACTGAAGCTTTCTTT.

CDR3 residues: CASSLGGRRVVLDTQYF. In nucleotides, the CDR3 is TGTGCCAGCAGCTTGGGGGGTAGGAGGGTTGTTTTAGATACGCAGTATTTT. This chain links TRBV5-4 with TRBJ2-3, with D possibly matching TRBD2 (6 bases). Trimming pared 0 bases from V and 5 bases from J, leaving 19 bases between. CDR1 SGHNT and CDR2 YYREEE come from the germline V gene (reference sequence). There are 17 residues in the CDR3.

The V gene is TRBV19, the J gene TRBJ2-7; 10 bases are shared with TRBD1. The junction had 16 bases not matched to a gene; V was cut back by 5 bases and J by 3 bases. This CDR3 has 18 amino acids. The germline CDR1 and CDR2 sequences are LNHDA and SQIVND (reference sequence). The CDR3 bases are TGTGCCAGTAGTCCGAAAACTCCGGGACAGGGGAACAACTACGAGCAGTACTTC. It codes for CASSPKTPGQGNNYEQYF.

V usage is TRBV5-8 and J usage is TRBJ2-5; possibly TRBD2 for D (5 bases). From germline, CDR1 is SGHTS and CDR2 YDEGEE. CDR3 size: 15 residues. V dropped 2 bases and J dropped 0 bases, with 11 bases sitting between them. The DNA for the CDR3 is TGTGCCAGCAGCTTCGGGGAAACAGACCAAGAGACCCAGTACTTC. This translates into CASSFGETDQETQYF.

The rearrangement joins TRBV6-4 to TRBJ1-1, with D perhaps TRBD1 (5 bases). Germline values: CDR1 MRHNA, CDR2 SNTAGT. The CDR3 is made up of 14 amino acids. Trimming pared 4 bases from V and 4 bases from J, leaving 13 bases between. The DNA of the CDR3 is TGTGCCAGCAGTGCCAATGGGGGAGTCACTGAAGCTTTCTTT. Translated, it gives CASSANGGVTEAFF.

The chain uses TRBV5-1 and TRBJ1-3; 9 bases line up with TRBD1. J gave up 0 bases and V 1 base, and 5 bases lay outside the gene matches. The length of the CDR3 is 17 residues. CDR1 and CDR2 (germline): SGHRS, YFSETQ. The chain's CDR3 is CASSLTGQGVSGNTIYF. CDR3 DNA: TGCGCCAGCAGCTTGACGGGACAGGGTGTCTCTGGAAACACCATATATTTT. The variable domain in full, with the rest retrieved from reference TRBV5-1 and TRBJ1-3, is KAGVTQTPRYLIKTRGQQVTLSCSPISGHRSVSWYQQTPGQGLQFLFEYFSETQRNKGNFPGRFSGRQFSNSRSEMNVSTLELGDSALYLCASSLTGQGVSGNTIYFGEGSWLTVV.

Notes on this clone: The CDR3 end shows no conserved phenylalanine or tryptophan, and so a read error is likely. This chain connects TRBV6-5 to TRBJ1-6; D might be TRBD1 (6 bases). Germline V gives CDR1 MNHEY, CDR2 SVGAGI. This CDR3 is 13 amino acids long. Deletions cut 6 bases from V and 15 bases from J, with 18 bases between. CDR3 amino acids: CASSPRGGKLLHL. CDR3 sequence (DNA): TGTGCCAGCAGCCCTAGGGGGGGGAAGCTCCTCCACCTT.

The table lists this clone with a count of one. The V gene is TRBV7-9, the J gene TRBJ2-2, with 8 bases lining up with TRBD2. Per the germline V gene, CDR1 is SEHNR and CDR2 is FQNEAQ (reference sequence). The CDR3 runs 18 residues. Trimming removed 3 bases from V and 0 bases from J; junction bases left unmatched: 9. CDR3 in amino acids: CASSFGTSGGSNTGELFF. CDR3 nucleotides: TGTGCCAGCAGCTTCGGGACTAGTGGGGGGTCGAACACCGGGGAGCTGTTTTTT. The complete variable domain, with remaining parts taken from reference TRBV7-9 and TRBJ2-2, reads DTGVSQNPRHKITKRGQNVTFRCDPISEHNRLYWYRQTLGQGPEFLTYFQNEAQLEKSRLLSDRFSAERPKGSFSTLEIQRTEQGDSAMYLCASSFGTSGGSNTGELFFGEGSRLTVL.

The chain links TRBV7-9 to TRBJ2-5, with 8 bases aligning to TRBD2. Germline trimming cut 5 bases from V and 2 bases from J; bases unmatched to any gene: 16. CDR1 is SEHNR and CDR2 is FQNEAQ in the germline V gene (reference sequence). This CDR3 has 18 residues. CDR3 protein: CASSPNSGVLGGQETQYF. CDR3 nucleotides: TGTGCCAGCAGCCCGAATAGCGGGGTGCTTGGGGGGCAAGAGACCCAGTACTTC.

The CDR3 DNA reads as TGTGCCAGTAGTCCCCATGGAGGGGACTCCTACGAGCAGTACTTC. Translated, it gives CASSPHGGDSYEQYF. The J gene is TRBJ2-7, the V gene TRBV19; possible D gene TRBD2, 6 bases. V shed 5 bases and J shed 0 bases, with 14 bases lying between them. Germline CDR1 reads LNHDA; CDR2 reads SQIVND (reference sequence). The CDR3 is made up of 15 amino acids.

V usage is TRBV7-3 and J usage is TRBJ2-1; TRBD2 matches 14 bases. Germline values: CDR1 SGHTA, CDR2 FQGTGA. The CDR3 runs to 15 residues. The V and J ends lost 5 bases and 12 bases, in that order; junction bases with no gene match: 9. DNA for the CDR3: TGTGCCAGCAGCCCCCAAGGACTAGCGGGGGGTCGGCAGTTCTTC. It is translated as CASSPQGLAGGRQFF.

The chain joins TRBV6-4 to TRBJ2-3; the D is unclear. This CDR3 spans 15 amino acids. Trimming pared 5 bases from V and 0 bases from J, leaving 12 bases between. CDR1 is MRHNA, CDR2 SNTAGT, per germline. The CDR3 nucleotides are TGTGCCAGCAGTAGGCTTGCCGGAAGCACAGATACGCAGTATTTT. Its translation: CASSRLAGSTDTQYF.

The genes are TRBV11-2 and TRBJ1-1, with unresolved D. The CDR3 is made up of 15 amino acids. With 4 bases removed from V and 1 base from J, the gap between germline ends came to 13 bases. Germline CDR1 SGHAT, CDR2 FQNNGV. CDR3 in amino acids: CASSSWTARNTEAFF. The CDR3 bases are TGTGCCAGCAGCTCCTGGACGGCCCGGAACACTGAAGCTTTCTTT.